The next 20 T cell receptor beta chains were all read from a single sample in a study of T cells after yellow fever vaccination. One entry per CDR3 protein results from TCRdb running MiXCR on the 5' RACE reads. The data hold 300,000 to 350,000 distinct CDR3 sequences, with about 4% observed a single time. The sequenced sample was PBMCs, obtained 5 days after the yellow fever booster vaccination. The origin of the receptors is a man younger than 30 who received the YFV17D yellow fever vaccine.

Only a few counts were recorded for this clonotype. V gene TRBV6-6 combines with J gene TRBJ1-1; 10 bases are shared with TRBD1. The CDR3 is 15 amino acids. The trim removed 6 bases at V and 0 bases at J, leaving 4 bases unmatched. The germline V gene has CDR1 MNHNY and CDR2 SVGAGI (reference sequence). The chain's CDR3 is CASRRGTGVNTEAFF. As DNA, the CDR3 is TGTGCCAGCAGACGAGGGACAGGGGTGAACACTGAAGCTTTCTTT.

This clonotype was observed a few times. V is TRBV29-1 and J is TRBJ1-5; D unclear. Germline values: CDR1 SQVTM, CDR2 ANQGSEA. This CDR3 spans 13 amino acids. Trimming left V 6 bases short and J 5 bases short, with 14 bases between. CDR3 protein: CSVTPSADQPQHF. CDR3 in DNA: TGCAGCGTCACCCCTTCGGCGGATCAGCCCCAGCATTTT.

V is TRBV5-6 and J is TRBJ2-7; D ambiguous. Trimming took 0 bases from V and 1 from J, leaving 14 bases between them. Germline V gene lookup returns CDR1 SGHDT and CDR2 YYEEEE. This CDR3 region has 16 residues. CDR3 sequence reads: CASSLAYSSDSYEQYF. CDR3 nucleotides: TGTGCCAGCAGCTTGGCGTACTCTTCGGATTCCTACGAGCAGTACTTC.

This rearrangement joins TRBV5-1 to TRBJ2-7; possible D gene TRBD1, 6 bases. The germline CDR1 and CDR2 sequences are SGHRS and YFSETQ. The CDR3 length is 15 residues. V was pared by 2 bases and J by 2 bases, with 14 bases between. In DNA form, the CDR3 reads TGCGCCAGCAGCTTTACAGGGCTAGGTCCCTACGAGCAGTACTTC. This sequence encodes CASSFTGLGPYEQYF.

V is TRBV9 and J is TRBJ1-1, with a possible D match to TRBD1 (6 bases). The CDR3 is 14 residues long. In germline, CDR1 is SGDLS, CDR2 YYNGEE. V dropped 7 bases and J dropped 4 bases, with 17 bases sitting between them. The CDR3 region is CASQDPGAGTEAFF. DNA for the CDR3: TGTGCCAGCCAAGACCCGGGGGCCGGCACTGAAGCTTTCTTT.

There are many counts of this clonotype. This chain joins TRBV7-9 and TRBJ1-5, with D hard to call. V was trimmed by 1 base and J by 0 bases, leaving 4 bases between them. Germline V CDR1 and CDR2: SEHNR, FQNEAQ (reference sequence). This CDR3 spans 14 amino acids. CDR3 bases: TGTGCCAGCAGCTTAGAGGATAGCAATCAGCCCCAGCATTTT. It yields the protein CASSLEDSNQPQHF.

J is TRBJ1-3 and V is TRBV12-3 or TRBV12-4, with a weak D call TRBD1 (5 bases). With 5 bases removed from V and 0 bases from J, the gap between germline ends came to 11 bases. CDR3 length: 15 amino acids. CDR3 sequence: CASSPAGTSGNTIYF. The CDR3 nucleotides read TGTGCCAGCAGTCCCGCAGGGACCTCTGGAAACACCATATATTTT.

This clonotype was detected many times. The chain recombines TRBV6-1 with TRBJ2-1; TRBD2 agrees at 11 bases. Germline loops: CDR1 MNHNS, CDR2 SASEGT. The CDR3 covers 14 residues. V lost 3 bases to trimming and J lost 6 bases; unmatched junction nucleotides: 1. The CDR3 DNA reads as TGTGCCAGCAGTGATAGCGGGGGGGCCAATGAGCAGTTCTTC. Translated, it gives CASSDSGGANEQFF.

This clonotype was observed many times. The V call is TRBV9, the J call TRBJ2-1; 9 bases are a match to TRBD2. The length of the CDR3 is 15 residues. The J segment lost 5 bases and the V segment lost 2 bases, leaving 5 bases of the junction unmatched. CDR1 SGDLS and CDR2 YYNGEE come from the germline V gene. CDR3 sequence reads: CASSVLAGLDNEQFF. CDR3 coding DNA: TGTGCCAGCAGCGTGCTAGCGGGACTCGACAATGAGCAGTTCTTC.

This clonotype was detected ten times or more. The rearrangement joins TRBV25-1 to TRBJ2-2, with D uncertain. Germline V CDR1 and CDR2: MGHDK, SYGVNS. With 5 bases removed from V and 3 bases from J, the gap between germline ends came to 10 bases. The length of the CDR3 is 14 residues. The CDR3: CASSYSSYTGELFF. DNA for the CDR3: TGTGCCAGCAGTTATTCCAGTTACACCGGGGAGCTGTTTTTT.

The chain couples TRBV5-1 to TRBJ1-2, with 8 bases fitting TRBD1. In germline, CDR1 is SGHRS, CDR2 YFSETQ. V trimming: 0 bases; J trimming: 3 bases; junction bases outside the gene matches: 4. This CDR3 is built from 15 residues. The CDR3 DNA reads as TGCGCCAGCAGCTTGGACGGGACAGGCGACTATGGCTACACCTTC. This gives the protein CASSLDGTGDYGYTF.

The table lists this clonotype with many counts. The CDR3 bases are TGCGCCAGCAGCTTGGAACGGGGGGCTGGCACAGATACGCAGTATTTT. It translates to CASSLERGAGTDTQYF. The rearrangement joins TRBV5-1 to TRBJ2-3, with a weak D call TRBD2 (7 bases). Germline CDR1 SGHRS, CDR2 YFSETQ. This CDR3 spans 16 amino acids. V was pared by 0 bases and J by 1 base, with 12 bases between.

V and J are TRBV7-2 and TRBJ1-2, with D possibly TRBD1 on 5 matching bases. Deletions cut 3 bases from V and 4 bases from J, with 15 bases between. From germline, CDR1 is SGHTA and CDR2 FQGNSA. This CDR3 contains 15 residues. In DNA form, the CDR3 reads TGTGCCAGCAGCTTTGCCCCACAGGCCCCCTATGGCTACACCTTC. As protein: CASSFAPQAPYGYTF.

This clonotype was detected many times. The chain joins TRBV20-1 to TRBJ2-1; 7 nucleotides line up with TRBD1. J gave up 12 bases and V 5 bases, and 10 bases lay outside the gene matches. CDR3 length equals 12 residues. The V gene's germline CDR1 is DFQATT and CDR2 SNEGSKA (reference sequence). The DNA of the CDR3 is TGCAGTGCTTCCCCATCAAGGACAGGGCAGTTCTTC. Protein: CSASPSRTGQFF.

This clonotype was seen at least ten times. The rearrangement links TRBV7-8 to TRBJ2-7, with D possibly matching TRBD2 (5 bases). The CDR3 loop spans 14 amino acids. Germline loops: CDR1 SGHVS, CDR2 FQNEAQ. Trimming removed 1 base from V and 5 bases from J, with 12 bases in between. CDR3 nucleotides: TGTGCCAGCAGCTTAGTTTTCGGAGGCCACGAGCAGTACGTC. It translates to CASSLVFGGHEQYV.

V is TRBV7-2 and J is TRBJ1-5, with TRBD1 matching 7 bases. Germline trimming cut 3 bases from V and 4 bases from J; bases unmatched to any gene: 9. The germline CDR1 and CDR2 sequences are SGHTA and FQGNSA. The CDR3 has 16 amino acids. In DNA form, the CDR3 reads TGTGCCAGCAGCTTCCGGACAGGAGGGGAAAATCAGCCCCAGCATTTT. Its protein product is CASSFRTGGENQPQHF.

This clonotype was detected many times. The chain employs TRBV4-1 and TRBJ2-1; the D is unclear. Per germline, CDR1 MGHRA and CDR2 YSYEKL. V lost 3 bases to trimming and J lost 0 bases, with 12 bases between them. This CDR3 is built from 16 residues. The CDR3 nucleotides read TGCGCCAGCAGCCAGATCGACATGATCTCCTACAATGAGCAGTTCTTC. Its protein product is CASSQIDMISYNEQFF.

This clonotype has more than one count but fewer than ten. The CDR3 DNA is TGTGCCTGGAGTGTACGTCTTACTGAAGCTTTCTTT. Amino acids: CAWSVRLTEAFF. The rearrangement links TRBV30 to TRBJ1-1; D unresolved. The V and J ends lost 0 bases and 5 bases respectively, with 7 bases between them. Germline V lookup: CDR1 GTSNPN, CDR2 SVGIG (reference sequence). There are 12 residues in the CDR3.

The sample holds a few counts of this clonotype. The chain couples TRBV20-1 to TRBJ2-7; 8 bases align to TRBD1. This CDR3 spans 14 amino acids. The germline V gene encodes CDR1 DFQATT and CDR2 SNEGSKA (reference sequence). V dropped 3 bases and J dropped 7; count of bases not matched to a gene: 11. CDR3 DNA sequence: TGCAGTGCTAGTATGGGACAGGTTTTTGGTGAGCAGTACTTC. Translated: CSASMGQVFGEQYF.

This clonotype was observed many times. CDR3 residues: CASELAYEQYV. In nucleotides, the CDR3 is TGTGCCAGCGAACTAGCGTACGAGCAGTACGTC. The rearrangement joins TRBV2 to TRBJ2-7; 7 nucleotides line up with TRBD2. The V gene's germline CDR1 is SNHLY and CDR2 FYNNEI. The CDR3 runs to 11 residues. With V trimmed by 8 bases and J by 4 bases, 2 bases remained unmatched.